These 31 T cell receptor beta chains came from one sample sequenced in a study of CXCR3-negative and CXCR3-positive naive CD8 T cells (dated by TCRdb to about 2019). General study outcomes and caveats: TRB CDR3s from CXCR3-positive naive cells showed higher hydrophobicity (lower Kidera factor 4), lower energy, and higher strength and volume indices than CXCR3-negative naive cells.

The run used a NextSeq 550. The Human TCR Profiling Kit (MiLaboratory) was used to make UMI-labeled 5' RACE TRB cDNA libraries. Each CDR3 protein sequence appears as one entry after TCRdb reprocessed the reads, and no DNA is included. This sample's table lists over 70,000 distinct CDR3 sequences. The ten largest clones take up nearly 0.85% of the sample. No antigen has been identified for these receptors. Sequencing used naive CXCR3+ CD8+ T cells from blood. Taken with the paper, the label for cell subset or site translates to: CD45RO-CCR7+CD27+CD95- naive CD8+ T cells expressing CXCR3 (TNR3+). These receptors all come from a human donor in good health. Some clones in this sample may be carry-over from other donors' samples.

The chain couples TRBV29-1 to TRBJ1-1; the TRBD1 assignment by TCRdb is unverifiable without DNA. The CDR3 is 15 residues long. CDR1 is SQVTM, CDR2 ANQGSEA, per germline. CDR3 protein: CSVERGGQGGTEAFF. Drawing the rest from reference TRBV29-1 and TRBJ1-1, the complete variable domain is SAVISQKPSRDICQRGTSLTIQCQVDSQVTMMFWYRQQPGQSLTLIATANQGSEATYESGFVIDKFPISRPNLTFSTLTVSNMSPEDSSIYLCSVERGGQGGTEAFFGQGTRLTVV.

The chain carries TRBV20-1 and TRBJ1-5; TCRdb lists TRBD1, though no DNA is available to test this call. The V gene's germline CDR1 is DFQATT and CDR2 SNEGSKA (reference sequence). The CDR3 covers 14 residues. CDR3 sequence: CSAFTSGGNQPQHF.

V usage is TRBV6-5 and J usage is TRBJ2-3; TCRdb's assignment of TRBD2 cannot be checked, as there is no DNA. Germline values: CDR1 MNHEY, CDR2 SVGAGI. CDR3 length: 16 residues. CDR3 residues: CASSTGTRWRGDTQYF.

The chain joins TRBV28 to TRBJ2-4; TCRdb's D call, TRBD1, is unchecked because there is no DNA. Germline loops: CDR1 MDHEN, CDR2 SYDVKM. The CDR3 covers 14 residues. CDR3 loop: CASSLSVGVDIQYF.

The chain joins TRBV21-1 to TRBJ1-2. TRBV21-1 is described as a pseudogene. This CDR3 has 16 amino acids. The CDR3 loop reads CASSTPRDGVPGGYTF.

V usage is TRBV9 and J usage is TRBJ2-5; there is no DNA to check the TCRdb D call of TRBD1. The CDR3 length is 14 residues. CDR1 and CDR2 (germline): SGDLS, YYNGEE. The CDR3 here is CASSVENRAETQYF.

The rearrangement links TRBV4-1 to TRBJ2-7; the TCRdb call, TRBD1, lacks DNA for checking. The germline V gene has CDR1 MGHRA and CDR2 YSYEKL. This CDR3 spans 16 amino acids. This chain's CDR3 is CASSHQGQGSSYEQYF.

The chain couples TRBV29-1 to TRBJ2-1. The germline CDR1 and CDR2 sequences are SQVTM and ANQGSEA. The CDR3 contains 12 residues. CDR3 in amino acids: CSVEVGLNEQFF.

The CDR3 reads CRVDRGDTEAFF. V gene TRBV20-1 combines with J gene TRBJ1-1; TCRdb's assignment of TRBD1 cannot be checked, as there is no DNA. The CDR3 covers 12 residues. Germline V gives CDR1 DFQATT, CDR2 SNEGSKA (reference sequence).

V and J are TRBV6-2 or TRBV6-3 and TRBJ2-6. Germline V gives CDR1 MNHEY, CDR2 SVGEGT. This CDR3 has 14 amino acids. This chain's CDR3 is CASSHNSGANVLTF.

This chain connects TRBV11-3 to TRBJ2-2; without DNA, the TCRdb call of TRBD2 cannot be checked. The germline V gene encodes CDR1 SGHNT and CDR2 YENEEA. CDR3 size: 15 residues. The CDR3 here is CASSPGLAGNGELFF.

The chain is built from TRBV6-5 and TRBJ1-2; TCRdb calls TRBD1, which cannot be checked without DNA. Germline-derived CDR1 and CDR2 are MNHEY and SVGAGI. The CDR3 has 11 residues. The CDR3: CASGPGRGYTF.

The chain couples TRBV28 to TRBJ1-1. Germline V gene data show CDR1 as MDHEN and CDR2 as SYDVKM. The CDR3 length is 15 residues. The CDR3 is CASSLSGIMNTEAFF.

This sequence joins TRBV5-6 and TRBJ2-3; TCRdb's D call, TRBD2, is unchecked because there is no DNA. The CDR3 contains 19 residues. Germline CDR1 is SGHDT and CDR2 is YYEEEE. The CDR3 protein is CASSLVGQRGTSSTDTQYF.

The rearrangement joins TRBV6-2 or TRBV6-3 to TRBJ1-6; the D call of TRBD1 rests on TCRdb alone, since no DNA is present to check it. The CDR3 runs to 13 residues. Germline V gene lookup returns CDR1 MNHEY and CDR2 SVGEGT. The CDR3 sequence: CASRGTENSPLHF.

The genes are TRBV7-9 and TRBJ2-1; TCRdb selects TRBD1, and the lack of DNA leaves this call unchecked. Germline CDR1 reads SEHNR; CDR2 reads FQNEAQ (reference sequence). The CDR3 length is 15 residues. Here the CDR3 reads CASSHRQGPYNEQFF.

The V call is TRBV14, the J call TRBJ2-5; TCRdb selects TRBD2, and the lack of DNA leaves this call unchecked. CDR1 is SGHDN, CDR2 FVKESK, per germline. The CDR3 has 19 residues. The CDR3 sequence: CASSQESEGLAGAYETQYF. Based on the CDR3 plus reference TRBV14 and TRBJ2-5, the full variable domain is EAGVTQFPSHSVIEKGQTVTLRCDPISGHDNLYWYRRVMGKEIKFLLHFVKESKQDESGMPNNRFLAERTGGTYSTLKVQPAELEDSGVYFCASSQESEGLAGAYETQYFGPGTRLLVL.

The chain carries TRBV5-5 and TRBJ2-5; with no DNA, the TCRdb D assignment of TRBD1 cannot be verified. The CDR3 loop spans 16 amino acids. The germline V gene has CDR1 SGHKS and CDR2 YYEKEE (reference sequence). The CDR3 is CASSFPEGTAQETQYF.

This chain links TRBV4-3 with TRBJ2-4; TCRdb gives TRBD2 as the D gene, but with no DNA this cannot be confirmed. The CDR3 extends over 19 amino acids. The germline gives CDR1 LGHNA, CDR2 YSLEER. CDR3 region: CASSPSLLAGGTAKNIQYF.

CDR3 sequence reads: CASSRADIAYEQYF. This chain joins TRBV3-1 and TRBJ2-7. The germline V gene has CDR1 LGHDT and CDR2 YNNKEL (reference sequence). The CDR3 is 14 amino acids.

V usage is TRBV7-6 and J usage is TRBJ1-2; TCRdb returns TRBD1, unconfirmable since there is no DNA. Germline lookup yields CDR1 SGHVS and CDR2 FNYEAQ. The CDR3 loop spans 13 amino acids. CDR3 sequence: CASSSPRDRSYTF. Complete variable domain (other parts from reference TRBV7-6 and TRBJ1-2): GAGVSQSPRYKVTKRGQDVALRCDPISGHVSLYWYRQALGQGPEFLTYFNYEAQQDKSGLPNDRFSAERPEGSISTLTIQRTEQRDSAMYRCASSSPRDRSYTFGSGTRLTVV.

The rearrangement uses TRBV2 and TRBJ2-3; TCRdb indicates TRBD2, and absent DNA this call remains unverified. Looked up from germline, CDR1 is SNHLY and CDR2 is FYNNEI. The CDR3 length is 17 residues. The CDR3 loop reads CASSRLIPPPSTDTQYF.

The V call is TRBV6-5, the J call TRBJ2-7; TCRdb indicates TRBD1, and absent DNA this call remains unverified. In germline, CDR1 is MNHEY, CDR2 SVGAGI. This CDR3 has 14 residues. The CDR3 reads CASSLRTGHYEQYF.

The V call is TRBV14, the J call TRBJ2-3. Germline CDR1 reads SGHDN; CDR2 reads FVKESK. CDR3 length equals 14 residues. CDR3 loop: CASSQEPITDTQYF.

CDR3: CASSPGIDEQYF. The J gene is TRBJ2-7, the V gene TRBV5-5. From germline, CDR1 is SGHKS and CDR2 YYEKEE (reference sequence). This CDR3 spans 12 amino acids. The variable domain in full, completed from reference TRBV5-5 and TRBJ2-7, reads DAGVTQSPTHLIKTRGQQVTLRCSPISGHKSVSWYQQVLGQGPQFIFQYYEKEERGRGNFPDRFSARQFPNYSSELNVNALLLGDSALYLCASSPGIDEQYFGPGTRLTVT.

The genes are TRBV6-5 and TRBJ2-7; TCRdb's D call of TRBD2 is untestable without DNA. Germline lookup yields CDR1 MNHEY and CDR2 SVGAGI. CDR3 size: 14 residues. CDR3 residues: CASSPSFSTYEQYF.

The V call is TRBV7-6, the J call TRBJ2-7; absent DNA, TCRdb's TRBD2 call cannot be checked. Germline V gene data show CDR1 as SGHVS and CDR2 as FNYEAQ. There are 15 residues in the CDR3. This chain's CDR3 is CASSLTSGLPYEQYF. Supplemented by reference TRBV7-6 and TRBJ2-7, the full variable domain reads GAGVSQSPRYKVTKRGQDVALRCDPISGHVSLYWYRQALGQGPEFLTYFNYEAQQDKSGLPNDRFSAERPEGSISTLTIQRTEQRDSAMYRCASSLTSGLPYEQYFGPGTRLTVT.

The J gene is TRBJ2-5, the V gene TRBV27. Germline CDR1 reads MNHEY; CDR2 reads SMNVEV (reference sequence). This CDR3 contains 13 residues. The CDR3 is CASSLPGQETQYF.

The chain is built from TRBV7-2 and TRBJ2-5; TCRdb proposes TRBD2, but this gene call is untestable without DNA. CDR1 and CDR2 from the germline V gene are SGHTA and FQGNSA. The CDR3 is 18 residues long. The chain's CDR3 is CASRRTSGSLPQEETQYF.

The V call is TRBV9, the J call TRBJ1-4. CDR1 and CDR2 (germline): SGDLS, YYNGEE. CDR3 length: 15 residues. CDR3 amino acids: CASSVSNGDNEKLFF.

The rearrangement uses TRBV3-1 and TRBJ1-2; checking the TCRdb D call of TRBD1 is not possible without DNA. Germline values: CDR1 LGHDT, CDR2 YNNKEL (reference sequence). The CDR3 has 16 residues. CDR3 region: CASSQGLEGAGYGYTF.